This T cell receptor (beta chain) stems from a study of T cell responses to AZD1222 COVID-19 vaccine (dated by TCRdb to the early 2020s). At the level of the whole study: Because spike-specific TCR depth and breadth did not differ between the two schedules, AZD1222 recipients who got a second dose at roughly 4 weeks were pooled with those who got a second dose at roughly 12 weeks. TCR sequencing covered 230 or so trial participants: 200 to 220 given two doses of AZD1222 and approximately 26 given two doses of MenACWY control vaccine. Trial participants were enrolled by age into subgroups of 18-55, 56-69 and 70-plus years, and around 140, 26 and 57 TCR-sequenced participants, respectively, were included in these subgroups. The paper as a whole reports these results and caveats: Spike-specific TCR breadth and depth rose significantly after two AZD1222 doses compared with day 0 and with MenACWY recipients. No day 14 peak-response samples were available, so repertoires were characterized only after the peak T cell response. Conclusions about previously exposed vaccinees are limited because only a handful of AZD1222 recipients were SARS-CoV-2 seropositive at baseline. Reportedly, almost half of the unique spike-specific TCRs recognized epitopes lying outside the regions that are mutated in the B.1.351 and B.1.1.7 variants. Most participants were white British and females outnumbered males, and the authors suggested that clonal diversity may have been underestimated. In the small 56-69-year group, the increase in depth fell short of significance, most likely because of low power. The whole spike protein was spanned by vaccine-associated CD4 TCRs, and dominant responses were seen in regions 160-218 and 743-854.

The trim is 0 bases for V and 7 bases for J, with a gap of 10 bases between the germline ends. The cysteine opens and the phenylalanine closes a CDR3 of 13 amino acids. Left in the record is the CDR3 DNA by itself, 39 bases read in frame from the first base. From the germline V gene, CDR1 is SGHRS and CDR2 is YFSETQ. Read against the paper, the sample's time point label means: baseline before first vaccination. Vaccinee samples came from UK trials COV001 and COV002, including a single-blind randomized controlled phase 2/3 trial of AZD1222 (ChAdOx1 nCoV-19) in healthy adults. Trial participant PBMC samples were collected at day 0 and day 28 after the second dose for TCRbeta chain sequencing. The CDR3 regions of human TCRbeta chains were analyzed by immunosequencing. The study's processing was this. Repertoire TCRs were checked for matches against a reference library of SARS-CoV-2-specific TCRs that had been generated using the MIRA antigen-specificity platform. Breadth was defined as the fraction of unique TCRs that were SARS-CoV-2-associated. Depth was defined as the fraction of total T cells that were SARS-CoV-2-associated. Each spike-specific TCR was assigned to its reactive spike region and to a CD4 or CD8 class using the MIRA data. Log10-transformed breadth and depth values were compared by one-way ANOVA with Sidak's multiple comparisons tests. Drawn from immuneACCESS, this table holds only the in-frame rearrangements with V and J called that TCRdb kept. Clones are partly lost; checked studies trace under half to an unresolved V gene and leave the rest unexplained. The DNA was the basis for D and trimming; V, J and clone size are from that table. Recorded for this sample are 94,000 or so clones; 89% of them occurred a single time. Jointly, the top ten make up about 1.5% of the sample.

Points on this clone: Its antigen is not yet known. No much larger clone is present one base from it, and per-base qualities are unavailable.

The sequencing used peripheral blood, collected on day 0 of AZD1222 vaccination. The chain is encoded by TRBV5-1 joined to TRBJ1-2, with TRBD1 as a weak D call on 5 bases. This TCR came from an adult in good health. At the DNA level, the sequence is TGCGCCAGCAGCTTGGATGGTGGGGCTGGCTACACCTTC. Its protein product is CASSLDGGAGYTF.